A single sample gave rise to the 12 T cell receptor beta chains below, sequenced in a study of T cells after posttransplantation cyclophosphamide. Here immunoSEQ multiplex PCR was the method, and the copy in TCRdb shows in-frame clones only, minus some. This table holds about 52,000 clones, 85% to 95% found once. Sequencing was done on a sample of PBMCs. All receptors derive from a woman in her twenties or thirties in good health and a related stem cell transplant donor.

V usage is TRBV10-3 and J usage is TRBJ2-7; 10 bases agree with TRBD1. CDR3 length equals 13 residues. The junction had 3 bases not matched to a gene; V was cut back by 7 bases and J by 3 bases. Germline V gene data show CDR1 as ENHRY and CDR2 as SYGVKD. The CDR3: CAIMGQGFYEQYF. The DNA for the CDR3 is TGTGCCATCATGGGACAGGGGTTCTACGAGCAGTACTTC.

The genes are TRBV7-2 and TRBJ2-5; the D is unclear. Between the trimmed V and J ends, which lost 4 bases and 2 bases, there was a span of 8 bases. Germline-derived CDR1 and CDR2 are SGHTA and FQGNSA. The CDR3 spans 13 residues. The CDR3 nucleotides read TGTGCCAGCAGCTCGAGTCTACAAGAGACCCAGTACTTC. It specifies CASSSSLQETQYF.

The V gene is TRBV6-6, the J gene TRBJ2-2, with D possibly TRBD1 on 6 matching bases. V lost 2 bases to trimming and J lost 4 bases, with 11 bases between them. The CDR3 extends over 15 amino acids. In germline, CDR1 is MNHNY, CDR2 SVGAGI (reference sequence). The CDR3 is CASSYTRQVTGELFF. CDR3 nucleotide sequence: TGTGCCAGCAGTTACACCAGACAGGTCACCGGGGAGCTGTTTTTT.

V and J are TRBV11-2 and TRBJ2-7, with D possibly TRBD2 on 6 matching bases. CDR1 and CDR2 from the germline V gene are SGHAT and FQNNGV. The CDR3 has 16 amino acids. V was pared by 4 bases and J by 3 bases, with 19 bases between. CDR3 residues: CASSSLPRREFYEQYF. CDR3 DNA: TGTGCCAGCAGCTCGTTACCTCGGAGGGAATTCTACGAGCAGTACTTC.

This chain joins TRBV19 and TRBJ1-1; D is undetermined. The CDR3 runs 14 residues. With 3 bases removed from V and 3 bases from J, the gap between germline ends came to 11 bases. Germline loops: CDR1 LNHDA, CDR2 SQIVND (reference sequence). CDR3 protein: CASSIPGPHTEAFF. The CDR3 coding sequence is TGTGCCAGTAGTATTCCAGGCCCTCACACTGAAGCTTTCTTT.

The V and J genes are TRBV6-1 and TRBJ2-3; tentatively, D is TRBD1 (5 bases). The CDR3 length is 14 residues. V was shortened by 3 bases and J by 9 bases, with 16 bases between the two germline ends. The germline CDR1 and CDR2 sequences are MNHNS and SASEGT. This CDR3 is CASSEVNAPGTQYF. The CDR3 DNA reads TGTGCCAGCAGTGAGGTTAATGCGCCAGGGACGCAGTATTTT.

The V call is TRBV2, the J call TRBJ1-2, with D maybe TRBD1 (5 bases). Germline V gene lookup returns CDR1 SNHLY and CDR2 FYNNEI. V lost 7 bases, J lost 4 bases, and 16 bases lay in between. The CDR3 is made up of 14 amino acids. CDR3 loop: CASKPRGAGYGYTF. CDR3 nucleotides: TGTGCCAGCAAACCGCGCGGGGCCGGCTATGGCTACACCTTC.

The V gene is TRBV19, the J gene TRBJ2-7; TRBD2 might be the D (6 bases). CDR3 length: 13 amino acids. Between the trimmed V and J ends, which lost 3 bases and 2 bases, there was a span of 8 bases. CDR1 is LNHDA, CDR2 SQIVND, per germline (reference sequence). CDR3 nucleotides: TGTGCCAGTAGTATCGGACTAACCTACGAGCAGTACTTC. Amino acid sequence: CASSIGLTYEQYF.

This clone was seen a few times. V usage is TRBV4-1 and J usage is TRBJ2-1, with 9 bases identical to TRBD1. Trimming took 4 bases from V and 9 from J; bases not matched to a gene: 13. Germline loops: CDR1 MGHRA, CDR2 YSYEKL. The CDR3 extends over 16 amino acids. This CDR3 is CASSPGTGLQSIEQFF. For the CDR3, the DNA is TGCGCCAGCAGCCCCGGGACAGGGCTACAATCTATTGAGCAGTTCTTC.

This chain uses TRBV6-5 with TRBJ1-2, with a weak D call TRBD1 (5 bases). Germline assignment: CDR1 MNHEY and CDR2 SVGAGI. This CDR3 comprises 14 residues. The V end was cut by 4 bases, the J end by 3 bases, with 12 bases between. CDR3 protein: CASSSIGGDYGYTF. The CDR3 DNA is TGTGCCAGCAGTTCCATTGGGGGGGACTATGGCTACACCTTC.

The chain uses TRBV29-1 and TRBJ2-1, with D perhaps matching TRBD2 (6 bases). Trimming took off 7 bases at V and 8 bases at J, with 15 bases between the two ends. Per the germline V gene, CDR1 is SQVTM and CDR2 is ANQGSEA. The CDR3 spans 12 residues. The DNA of the CDR3 is TGCAGCGCCAGACTAGTGGGCCATGAGCAGTTCTTC. Translated: CSARLVGHEQFF.

The chain joins TRBV7-9 to TRBJ2-5, with D perhaps TRBD2 (7 bases). The CDR3 consists of 14 residues. Per germline, CDR1 SEHNR and CDR2 FQNEAQ (reference sequence). V was clipped by 5 bases and J by 4 bases, with 14 bases between them. The CDR3 sequence: CASSGGAIGETQYF. In DNA, the CDR3 is TGTGCCAGCAGCGGGGGGGCAATCGGAGAGACCCAGTACTTC.